Shown below are 30 T cell receptor beta chains from a single sample sequenced in a study of blood T cells in healthy people across ages. The second PCR ran about 6 to 11 cycles with a sample-barcoded 5' primer and J-beta primers. TCRdb independently ran MiXCR on the 5' RACE reads; one entry per CDR3 protein. This table holds around 1,600,000 distinct CDR3 sequences, approximately 42% found once. The material sequenced was blood. These receptors all stem from a young woman in good health.

The rearrangement links TRBV7-2 to TRBJ1-5, with 8 bases matching TRBD1. The germline CDR1 and CDR2 sequences are SGHTA and FQGNSA. With V trimmed by 5 bases and J by 6 bases, 6 bases remained unmatched. CDR3 length: 14 amino acids. CDR3 amino acids: CASSVGQGVQPQHF. The CDR3 DNA sequence: TGTGCCAGCAGCGTCGGACAGGGAGTTCAGCCCCAGCATTTT.

The V call is TRBV5-1, the J call TRBJ2-3; 9 nucleotides line up with TRBD2. The germline gives CDR1 SGHRS, CDR2 YFSETQ. With 0 bases clipped from V and 4 bases from J, the junction kept 9 bases outside the gene matches. The CDR3 extends over 17 amino acids. For the CDR3, the DNA is TGCGCCAGCAGCTTGGTGCCGGGTAGCGGGAGTCCAGATACGCAGTATTTT. Translation gives CASSLVPGSGSPDTQYF.

This rearrangement joins TRBV10-2 to TRBJ2-1; 8 nucleotides agree with TRBD1. This CDR3 comprises 15 residues. J was trimmed by 5 bases and V by 6 bases; bases with no gene match: 9. The V gene's germline CDR1 is WSHSY and CDR2 SAAADI. The CDR3 spells CASRGKGTGNNEQFF. The CDR3 DNA sequence: TGCGCCAGCAGGGGTAAGGGGACAGGCAACAATGAGCAGTTCTTC.

In this sample, this clonotype turned up a few times. The chain employs TRBV4-3 and TRBJ2-2, with 9 bases aligning to TRBD2. Germline CDR1 is LGHNA and CDR2 is YSLEER. After removal of 1 base from V and 3 bases from J, the junction contained 3 bases not matched to a gene. CDR3 length equals 16 residues. The CDR3 loop reads CASSQGTSADTGELFF. The CDR3 nucleotides are TGCGCCAGCAGCCAAGGGACTAGCGCTGACACCGGGGAGCTGTTTTTT.

The chain joins TRBV12-3 or TRBV12-4 to TRBJ1-2; D is ambiguous. This CDR3 has 14 amino acids. V was trimmed by 2 bases and J by 4 bases, leaving 11 bases between them. This CDR3 reads CASSLPRGSYGYTF. The CDR3 DNA follows: TGTGCCAGCAGTTTACCCCGCGGGTCCTATGGCTACACCTTC.

The chain employs TRBV7-9 and TRBJ2-1, with 7 bases fitting TRBD1. The J call may be incorrect, as the DNA end agrees better with TRBJ2-7. The CDR3 has 13 residues. Germline V lookup: CDR1 SEHNR, CDR2 FQNEAQ (reference sequence). The CDR3 DNA reads as TGTGCCGGTTCGGGACAGTCCTACAATGAGCAGTACTTC. Protein: CAGSGQSYNEQYF.

This chain links TRBV11-2 with TRBJ2-3; 9 nucleotides match TRBD2. CDR3 length: 13 amino acids. Losses at the gene ends were 8 bases for V and 4 bases for J; bases not matched to a gene: 4. In germline, CDR1 is SGHAT, CDR2 FQNNGV. CDR3: CASDSGGSDTQYF. The DNA for the CDR3 is TGTGCCAGCGATAGCGGGGGTTCAGATACGCAGTATTTT.

This clonotype was seen ten or more times. The chain recombines TRBV7-2 with TRBJ2-5, with 9 bases fitting TRBD1. Germline assignment: CDR1 SGHTA and CDR2 FQGNSA. Trimming took 1 base from V and 7 from J; bases not matched to a gene: 4. CDR3 length: 14 amino acids. In nucleotides, the CDR3 is TGTGCCAGCAGCTTAGACAGGGGGCTGGTGACCCAGTACTTC. This encodes CASSLDRGLVTQYF.

This clonotype was seen ten or more times. V is TRBV6-2 or TRBV6-3 and J is TRBJ2-7; D is possibly TRBD1 (5 bases). V was trimmed by 2 bases and J by 3 bases, leaving 14 bases between them. The germline V gene encodes CDR1 MNHEY and CDR2 SVGEGT. The CDR3 has 15 amino acids. Here the CDR3 reads CASSYSAGSLYEQYF. Written as DNA, the CDR3 is TGTGCCAGCAGTTACAGCGCAGGGTCTCTCTACGAGCAGTACTTC.

The genes are TRBV12-3 or TRBV12-4 and TRBJ1-4, with 12 bases identical to TRBD1. J lost 7 bases, V lost 5 bases, and 8 bases had no gene match. This CDR3 region has 16 residues. The CDR3 region is CASSAGTGGAGEKLFF. The CDR3 nucleotides read TGTGCCAGCAGTGCGGGGACAGGGGGCGCCGGTGAAAAACTGTTTTTT.

This CDR3 is CASSVVITGTEGAFF. The CDR3 DNA reads as TGTGCCAGCAGCGTAGTAATAACCGGGACCGAAGGTGCTTTCTTT. This chain uses TRBV9 with TRBJ1-1; D is perhaps TRBD1 (5 bases). V gave up 0 bases and J gave up 11 bases, with 20 bases separating them. The CDR3 has 15 amino acids. CDR1 is SGDLS, CDR2 YYNGEE, per germline.

This chain links TRBV15 with TRBJ2-3; D is unresolved. The V and J ends lost 0 bases and 4 bases respectively, with 14 bases between them. The CDR3 has 16 residues. CDR1 and CDR2 (germline): LNHNV, YYDKDF (reference sequence). CDR3 nucleotide sequence: TGTGCCACCAGCAGAGATTCAGGCAGGCGCGCAGATACGCAGTATTTT. Amino acid sequence: CATSRDSGRRADTQYF.

This clonotype has only a few counts. This sequence joins TRBV5-1 and TRBJ2-5; TRBD2 agrees at 8 bases. Germline CDR1 and CDR2: SGHRS and YFSETQ. The CDR3 is made up of 16 amino acids. V lost 4 bases and J lost 1; bases outside the gene matches: 9. This CDR3 is CASSLGPAGAQETQYF. CDR3 DNA sequence: TGCGCCAGCAGCCTCGGTCCAGCGGGGGCCCAAGAGACCCAGTACTTC.

V gene TRBV20-1 combines with J gene TRBJ2-7; D not resolved. The CDR3 contains 13 residues. Germline V CDR1 and CDR2: DFQATT, SNEGSKA (reference sequence). Trimming stripped 3 bases from V and 1 base from J, with 10 bases between. CDR3 nucleotide sequence: TGCAGTGCTAGCAGCCGGGCATCCTACGAGCAGTACTTC. Its protein is CSASSRASYEQYF.

The gene calls are TRBV7-2 and TRBJ2-1; perhaps TRBD2 as D (6 bases). Near its end, the DNA agrees better with TRBJ2-7, so the J call may be wrong. Germline CDR1 reads SGHTA; CDR2 reads FQGNSA. The CDR3 loop spans 15 amino acids. CDR3 amino acids: CASSPFGTPYNEQYF. CDR3 sequence (DNA): TGTGCCAGCAGCCCCTTCGGGACTCCCTACAATGAGCAGTACTTC.

This chain connects TRBV29-1 to TRBJ2-2, with D possibly TRBD2 on 6 matching bases. V was clipped by 7 bases and J by 5 bases, with 8 bases between them. The CDR3 has 11 residues. Per the germline V gene, CDR1 is SQVTM and CDR2 is ANQGSEA. CDR3: CSGGDTGELFF. The CDR3 bases are TGCAGCGGGGGGGATACCGGGGAGCTGTTTTTT.

In its sample, this clonotype was seen a few times. The chain combines TRBV27 with TRBJ1-5; 11 positions agree with TRBD1. Unmatched junction bases numbered 10, after V lost 1 base and J lost 11 bases. The CDR3 length is 16 residues. Looked up from germline, CDR1 is MNHEY and CDR2 is SMNVEV (reference sequence). This CDR3 is CASSLWVRTGGSSQHF. The CDR3 DNA is TGTGCCAGCAGTTTATGGGTTCGGACAGGGGGCTCCTCCCAGCATTTT.

This sequence joins TRBV12-3 or TRBV12-4 and TRBJ2-6; 7 bases match TRBD1. The CDR3 loop spans 17 amino acids. The V and J ends lost 6 bases and 0 bases, in that order; junction bases with no gene match: 8. The CDR3 sequence is CASRRGQPHSGANVLTF. The CDR3 DNA is TGTGCCAGCAGGAGGGGGCAACCCCACTCTGGGGCCAACGTCCTGACTTTC.

This clonotype was observed a handful of times. The chain employs TRBV7-9 and TRBJ2-7, with 9 bases identical to TRBD1. Germline V gene sequence: CDR1 SEHNR, CDR2 FQNEAQ (reference sequence). This CDR3 comprises 16 residues. V gave up 4 bases and J gave up 3 bases; unmatched junction bases: 10. The CDR3 spells CASSSTTGQGGYEQYF. Here the CDR3 DNA reads TGTGCCAGCAGCTCGACGACGGGACAGGGTGGCTACGAGCAGTACTTC.

This clonotype has only one observation. The gene calls are TRBV4-3 and TRBJ2-7; TRBD1 is a possible D gene (6 bases). In germline, CDR1 is LGHNA, CDR2 YSLEER. The CDR3 spans 15 residues. Trimming took off 1 base at V and 7 bases at J, with 17 bases between the two ends. The CDR3 sequence: CASSQVQGVSNEQYF. The CDR3, as DNA: TGCGCCAGCAGCCAAGTACAGGGAGTTTCCAATGAGCAGTACTTC.

The chain employs TRBV14 and TRBJ2-5; D is perhaps TRBD1 (6 bases). Matching the DNA end better, TRBJ2-7 makes the J call doubtful. CDR3 length: 14 residues. Germline V gene lookup returns CDR1 SGHDN and CDR2 FVKESK. CDR3 protein: CASSEGQYLYEQYF. As DNA, the CDR3 is TGTGCCAGCAGCGAAGGACAGTACCTCTACGAGCAGTACTTC.

The rearrangement uses TRBV7-9 and TRBJ2-7; 7 positions agree with TRBD2. The CDR3 is 17 amino acids. Trimming at V came to 4 bases and at J to 7 bases, leaving 19 bases not matched to a gene. CDR1 is SEHNR, CDR2 FQNEAQ, per germline (reference sequence). CDR3 in amino acids: CASSSPGGGSSYNEQYF. For the CDR3, the DNA is TGTGCCAGCAGCTCCCCCGGTGGCGGGAGCTCCTACAATGAGCAGTACTTC.

The table lists this clonotype with a few counts. The chain couples TRBV13 to TRBJ1-4; TRBD1 might be the D (5 bases). This CDR3 is built from 15 residues. V shed 6 bases and J shed 8 bases, with 19 bases lying between them. Germline-derived CDR1 and CDR2 are PRHDT and FYEKMQ (reference sequence). CDR3 loop: CASREAGQGSEKLFF. Written as DNA, the CDR3 is TGTGCCAGCAGGGAGGCGGGGCAGGGATCGGAAAAACTGTTTTTT.

For this clonotype: This clone may be a read error of a much larger clone one base away. This chain joins TRBV29-1 and TRBJ2-1; perhaps TRBD2 as D (5 bases). The DNA end is a closer match to TRBJ2-7, so the J assignment may be wrong. The CDR3 length is 13 residues. Germline CDR1 reads SQVTM; CDR2 reads ANQGSEA. CDR3 DNA: TGCAGCGGTAGAGGGAGCTCCTACAATGAGCAGTACTTC. The encoded protein is CSGRGSSYNEQYF.

This sequence joins TRBV9 and TRBJ1-2; no clear D gene. The germline V and J ends were trimmed by 6 bases and 1 base, with 13 bases remaining between them. The CDR3 totals 14 residues. The germline gives CDR1 SGDLS, CDR2 YYNGEE. CDR3 sequence (DNA): TGTGCCAGCACCCGACGCGGACGTAACTATGGCTACACCTTC. Translating it yields CASTRRGRNYGYTF.

This clonotype was seen a few times. J is TRBJ2-3 and V is TRBV28; TRBD2 agrees at 7 bases. This CDR3 region has 17 residues. V lost 5 bases, J lost 0 bases, and 11 bases stayed unmatched. Per the germline V gene, CDR1 is MDHEN and CDR2 is SYDVKM. This CDR3 is CASSEPSRGLSTDTQYF. CDR3 bases: TGTGCCAGCAGTGAACCCTCGAGGGGACTAAGCACAGATACGCAGTATTTT.

The chain uses TRBV9 and TRBJ2-7; D might be TRBD1 or TRBD2, each matching 5 bases. This CDR3 is built from 15 residues. The germline V gene encodes CDR1 SGDLS and CDR2 YYNGEE. V gave up 3 bases and J gave up 3 bases, with 16 bases separating them. The CDR3 sequence: CASSEGPGELYEQYF. In DNA form, the CDR3 reads TGTGCCAGCAGCGAGGGACCCGGGGAACTCTACGAGCAGTACTTC.

CDR3 residues: CAISDTGGGFPNAELFF. The CDR3 region has the DNA TGTGCCATCAGTGACACTGGCGGGGGGTTCCCGAACGCGGAGCTGTTTTTT. The chain joins TRBV10-3 to TRBJ2-2; 8 positions agree with TRBD2. This CDR3 comprises 17 residues. Per the germline V gene, CDR1 is ENHRY and CDR2 is SYGVKD. Trimming removed 3 bases from V and 10 bases from J; junction bases left unmatched: 16.

The rearrangement joins TRBV12-3 or TRBV12-4 to TRBJ2-3; a weak D match, TRBD2 (6 bases). V was cut by 6 bases and J by 2 bases, with 15 bases left in between. The CDR3 loop spans 15 amino acids. CDR3 protein: CASSSTGENTDTQYF. CDR3 DNA: TGTGCCAGCAGCTCAACGGGGGAGAACACAGATACGCAGTATTTT.

There are a few counts of this clonotype. The chain uses TRBV7-2 and TRBJ1-2; TRBD1 might be the D (5 bases). CDR3 length: 14 amino acids. The germline gives CDR1 SGHTA, CDR2 FQGNSA. V was shortened by 1 base and J by 1 base, with 7 bases between the two germline ends. In DNA form, the CDR3 reads TGTGCCAGCAGCTTAGAGGGGCTTAACTATGGCTACACCTTC. This translates into CASSLEGLNYGYTF.